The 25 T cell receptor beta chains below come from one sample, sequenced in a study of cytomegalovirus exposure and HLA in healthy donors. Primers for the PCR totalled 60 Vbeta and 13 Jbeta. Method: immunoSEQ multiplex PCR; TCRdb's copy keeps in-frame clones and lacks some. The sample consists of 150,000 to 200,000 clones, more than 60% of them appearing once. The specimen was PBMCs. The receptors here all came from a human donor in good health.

The CDR3 bases are TGTGCCAGTAGTATAGTTCCCGGGACAGGGGAATCGAAGACCCAGTACTTC. Amino acids: CASSIVPGTGESKTQYF. V usage is TRBV19 and J usage is TRBJ2-5; 10 bases align to TRBD1. This CDR3 is 17 amino acids long. V lost 1 base, J lost 6 bases, and 11 bases stayed unmatched. CDR1 is LNHDA, CDR2 SQIVND, per germline (reference sequence).

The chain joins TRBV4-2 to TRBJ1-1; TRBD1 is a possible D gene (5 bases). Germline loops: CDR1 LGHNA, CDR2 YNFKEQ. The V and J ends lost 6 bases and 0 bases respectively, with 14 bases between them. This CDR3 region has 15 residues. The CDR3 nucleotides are TGTGCCAGCAGGCATGACAGAGATCTGAACACTGAAGCTTTCTTT. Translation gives CASRHDRDLNTEAFF.

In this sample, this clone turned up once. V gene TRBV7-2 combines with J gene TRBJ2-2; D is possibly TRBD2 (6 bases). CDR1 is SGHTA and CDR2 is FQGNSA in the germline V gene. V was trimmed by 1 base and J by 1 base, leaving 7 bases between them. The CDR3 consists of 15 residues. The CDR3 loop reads CASSLGGVNTGELFF. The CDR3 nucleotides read TGTGCCAGCAGCTTAGGCGGGGTGAACACCGGGGAGCTGTTTTTT.

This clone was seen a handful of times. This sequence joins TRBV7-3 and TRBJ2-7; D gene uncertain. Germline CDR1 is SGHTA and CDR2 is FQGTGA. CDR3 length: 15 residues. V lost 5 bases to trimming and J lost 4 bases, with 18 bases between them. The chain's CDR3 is CASSPTISVWYEQYF. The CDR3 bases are TGTGCCAGCAGCCCCACCATCTCAGTCTGGTACGAGCAGTACTTC.

The CDR3 DNA is TGCGCCAGCAGCCACCAACAGGGCTATGAGCAGTTCTTC. Translating gives CASSHQQGYEQFF. The V and J genes are TRBV4-1 and TRBJ2-1; tentatively, D is TRBD1 (6 bases). The CDR3 has 13 amino acids. Germline CDR1 and CDR2: MGHRA and YSYEKL. The V and J ends lost 3 bases and 8 bases respectively, with 11 bases between them.

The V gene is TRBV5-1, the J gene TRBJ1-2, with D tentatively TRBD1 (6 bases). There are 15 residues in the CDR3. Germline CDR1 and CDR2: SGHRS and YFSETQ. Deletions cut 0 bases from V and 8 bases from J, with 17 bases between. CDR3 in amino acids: CASSLGTYRDTGYTF. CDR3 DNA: TGCGCCAGCAGCTTGGGGACTTACAGGGACACAGGCTACACCTTC.

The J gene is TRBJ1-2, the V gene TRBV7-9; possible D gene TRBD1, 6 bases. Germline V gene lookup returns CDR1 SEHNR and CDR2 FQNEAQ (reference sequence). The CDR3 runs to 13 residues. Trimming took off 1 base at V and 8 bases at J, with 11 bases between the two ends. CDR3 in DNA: TGTGCCAGCAGCTTAGACAGGGTATGGGGCTACACCTTC. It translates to CASSLDRVWGYTF.

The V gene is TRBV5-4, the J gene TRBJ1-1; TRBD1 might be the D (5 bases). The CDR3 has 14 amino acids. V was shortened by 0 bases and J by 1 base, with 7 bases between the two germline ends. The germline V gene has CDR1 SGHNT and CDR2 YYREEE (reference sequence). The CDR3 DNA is TGTGCCAGCAGCTTGGGACAGAAGAACACTGAAGCTTTCTTT. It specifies CASSLGQKNTEAFF.

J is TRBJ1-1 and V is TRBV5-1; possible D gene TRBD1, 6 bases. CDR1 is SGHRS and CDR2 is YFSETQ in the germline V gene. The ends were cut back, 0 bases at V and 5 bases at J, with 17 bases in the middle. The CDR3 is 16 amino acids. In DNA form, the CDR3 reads TGCGCCAGCAGCTTGGCCGGTGTAGGGGGTGGGACTGAAGCTTTCTTT. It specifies CASSLAGVGGGTEAFF.

The CDR3 loop is CASRTVMNTEAFF. In nucleotides, the CDR3 is TGTGCCAGCAGGACAGTTATGAACACTGAAGCTTTCTTT. The chain uses TRBV6-1 and TRBJ1-1; a weak D match, TRBD1 (5 bases). CDR1 is MNHNS, CDR2 SASEGT, per germline. This CDR3 has 13 amino acids. V lost 6 bases and J 0 bases, leaving 8 bases between the germline ends.

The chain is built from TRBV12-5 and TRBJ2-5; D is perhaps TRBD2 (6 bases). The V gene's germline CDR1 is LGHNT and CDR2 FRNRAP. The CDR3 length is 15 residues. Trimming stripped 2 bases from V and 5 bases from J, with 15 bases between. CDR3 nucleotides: TGTGCTAGTGGTTTGACGGACTATCTGGGTGAGACCCAGTACTTC. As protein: CASGLTDYLGETQYF.

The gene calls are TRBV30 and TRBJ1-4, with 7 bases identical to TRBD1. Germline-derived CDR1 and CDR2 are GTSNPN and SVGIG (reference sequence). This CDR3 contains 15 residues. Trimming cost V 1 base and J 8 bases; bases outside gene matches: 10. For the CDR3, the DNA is TGTGCCTGGAGTGACACGACAGGGTCCGGAGAAAAACTGTTTTTT. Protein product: CAWSDTTGSGEKLFF.

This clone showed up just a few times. The CDR3 here is CASSYRRGATQETQYF. CDR3 in DNA: TGTGCCAGCAGTTACAGGCGGGGGGCAACACAAGAGACCCAGTACTTC. The gene calls are TRBV6-5 and TRBJ2-5, with 8 bases aligning to TRBD2. CDR3 length equals 16 residues. V trimming: 2 bases; J trimming: 2 bases; junction bases outside the gene matches: 7. Germline V lookup: CDR1 MNHEY, CDR2 SVGAGI.

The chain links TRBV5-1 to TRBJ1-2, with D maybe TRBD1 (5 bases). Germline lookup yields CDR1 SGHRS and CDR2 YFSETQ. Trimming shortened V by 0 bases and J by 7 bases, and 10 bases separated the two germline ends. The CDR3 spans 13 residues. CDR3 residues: CASSLGITGGYTF. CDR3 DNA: TGCGCCAGCAGCTTGGGGATTACAGGTGGCTACACCTTC.

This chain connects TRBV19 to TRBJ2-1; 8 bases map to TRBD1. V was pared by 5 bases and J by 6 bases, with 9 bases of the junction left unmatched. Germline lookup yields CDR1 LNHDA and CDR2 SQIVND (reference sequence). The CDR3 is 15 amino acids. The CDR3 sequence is CASSAGQGTSNEQFF. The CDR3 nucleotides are TGTGCCAGTAGTGCCGGACAGGGAACCTCCAATGAGCAGTTCTTC.

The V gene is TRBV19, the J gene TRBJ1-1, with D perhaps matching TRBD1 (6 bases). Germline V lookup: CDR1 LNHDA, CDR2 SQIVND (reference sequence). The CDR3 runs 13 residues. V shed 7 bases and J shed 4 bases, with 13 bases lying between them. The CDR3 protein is CASTITGTTEAFF. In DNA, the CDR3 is TGTGCCAGTACAATAACAGGGACCACTGAAGCTTTCTTT.

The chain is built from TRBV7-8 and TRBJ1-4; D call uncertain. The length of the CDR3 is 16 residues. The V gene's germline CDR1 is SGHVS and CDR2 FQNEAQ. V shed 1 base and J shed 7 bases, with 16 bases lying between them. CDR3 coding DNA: TGTGCCAGCAGCTTAGGGAGGGCGGATTGGGGTGAAAAACTGTTTTTT. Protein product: CASSLGRADWGEKLFF.

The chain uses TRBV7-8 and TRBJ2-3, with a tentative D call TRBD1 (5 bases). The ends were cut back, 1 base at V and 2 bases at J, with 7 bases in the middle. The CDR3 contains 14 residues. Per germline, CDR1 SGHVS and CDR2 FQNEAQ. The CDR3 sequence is CASSLVGATDTQYF. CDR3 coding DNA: TGTGCCAGCAGCTTAGTAGGGGCCACAGATACGCAGTATTTT.

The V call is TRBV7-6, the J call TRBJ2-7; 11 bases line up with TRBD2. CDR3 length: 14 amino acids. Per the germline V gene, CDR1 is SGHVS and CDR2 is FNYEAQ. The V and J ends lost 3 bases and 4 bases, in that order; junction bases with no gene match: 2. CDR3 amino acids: CASSFASGGYEQYF. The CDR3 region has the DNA TGTGCCAGCAGCTTTGCTAGCGGGGGGTACGAGCAGTACTTC.

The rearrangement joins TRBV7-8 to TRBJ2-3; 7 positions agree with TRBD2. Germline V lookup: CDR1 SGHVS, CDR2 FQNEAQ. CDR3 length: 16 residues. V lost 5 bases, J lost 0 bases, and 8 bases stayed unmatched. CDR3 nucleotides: TGTGCCAGCAGCAAGGGACTATACACTAGCACAGATACGCAGTATTTT. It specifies CASSKGLYTSTDTQYF.

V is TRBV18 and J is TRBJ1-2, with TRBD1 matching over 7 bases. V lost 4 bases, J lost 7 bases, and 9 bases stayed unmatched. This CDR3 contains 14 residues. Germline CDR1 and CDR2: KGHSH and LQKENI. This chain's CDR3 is CASSQPGQPGGYTF. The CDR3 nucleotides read TGTGCCAGCTCACAACCGGGACAGCCGGGTGGCTACACCTTC.

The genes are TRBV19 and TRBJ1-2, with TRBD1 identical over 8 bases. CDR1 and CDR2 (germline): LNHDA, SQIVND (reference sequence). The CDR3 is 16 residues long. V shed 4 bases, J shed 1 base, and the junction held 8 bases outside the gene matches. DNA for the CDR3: TGTGCCAGTAGTAACCAGGGGGCGCTTGGTAACTATGGCTACACCTTC. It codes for CASSNQGALGNYGYTF. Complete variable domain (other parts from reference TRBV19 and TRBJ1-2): DGGITQSPKYLFRKEGQNVTLSCEQNLNHDAMYWYRQDPGQGLRLIYYSQIVNDFQKGDIAEGYSVSREKKESFPLTVTSAQKNPTAFYLCASSNQGALGNYGYTFGSGTRLTVV.

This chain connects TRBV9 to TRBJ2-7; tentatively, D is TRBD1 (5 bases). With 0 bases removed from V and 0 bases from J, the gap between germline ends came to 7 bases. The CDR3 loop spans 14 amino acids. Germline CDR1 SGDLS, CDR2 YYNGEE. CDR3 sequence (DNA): TGTGCCAGCAGCGTAGAGGGGTCCTCCTACGAGCAGTACTTC. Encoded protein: CASSVEGSSYEQYF.

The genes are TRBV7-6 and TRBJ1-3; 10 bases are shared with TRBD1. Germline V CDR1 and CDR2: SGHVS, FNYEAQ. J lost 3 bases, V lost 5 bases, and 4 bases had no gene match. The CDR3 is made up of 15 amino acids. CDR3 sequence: CASSRDRGSGNTIYF. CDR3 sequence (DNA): TGTGCCAGCAGCCGGGACAGGGGAAGTGGAAACACCATATATTTT.

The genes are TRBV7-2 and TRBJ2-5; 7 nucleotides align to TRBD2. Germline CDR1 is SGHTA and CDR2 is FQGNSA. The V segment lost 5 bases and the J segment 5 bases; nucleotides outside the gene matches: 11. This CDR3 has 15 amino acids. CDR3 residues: CASSIQTSSTETQYF. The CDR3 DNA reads TGTGCCAGCAGCATACAGACTAGCTCCACGGAGACCCAGTACTTC. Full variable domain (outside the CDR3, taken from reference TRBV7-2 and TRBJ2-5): GAGVSQSPSNKVTEKGKDVELRCDPISGHTALYWYRQSLGQGLEFLIYFQGNSAPDKSGLPSDRFSAERTGGSVSTLTIQRTQQEDSAVYLCASSIQTSSTETQYFGPGTRLLVL.